A single sample gave rise to the 5 T cell receptor beta chains below, sequenced in a study of blood T cell repertoires in COVID-19. Produced via immunoSEQ multiplex PCR; TCRdb's table is partial and in-frame only. Among 25,000 to 35,000 clones listed, approximately 79% were seen once. Sequenced: peripheral blood. These receptors were taken from a boy aged 2-9 years with active or convalescent COVID-19.

CDR3 residues: CASSQVTVLGNTIYF. The CDR3 nucleotides are TGTGCCAGCAGCCAAGTAACGGTTCTTGGAAACACCATATATTTT. The chain has TRBV3-1 (or the pseudogene TRBV3-2) and TRBJ1-3; D gene unclear. V lost 1 base to trimming and J lost 3 bases, with 10 bases between them. The CDR3 is 15 amino acids. Germline lookup yields CDR1 LGHDT and CDR2 YNNKEL (reference sequence).

The chain recombines TRBV3-1 (or the pseudogene TRBV3-2) with TRBJ2-7; 9 nucleotides line up with TRBD2. This CDR3 spans 17 amino acids. V shed 0 bases, J shed 4 bases, and the junction held 10 bases outside the gene matches. Germline CDR1 is LGHDT and CDR2 is YNNKEL (reference sequence). The CDR3 sequence: CASSQENEASGKYEQYF. The CDR3, as DNA: TGTGCCAGCAGCCAAGAAAATGAGGCTAGCGGGAAGTACGAGCAGTACTTC.

This sequence joins TRBV6-1 and TRBJ1-5; 7 bases agree with TRBD1. J was trimmed by 9 bases and V by 3 bases; bases with no gene match: 11. Per germline, CDR1 MNHNS and CDR2 SASEGT. The CDR3 loop spans 15 amino acids. CDR3 in amino acids: CASSDRTGANRPQHF. The CDR3 coding sequence is TGTGCCAGCAGTGACCGAACAGGGGCCAATAGGCCCCAGCATTTT.

The chain employs TRBV27 and TRBJ2-3, with a tentative D call TRBD2 (5 bases). This CDR3 spans 13 amino acids. V was trimmed by 6 bases and J by 5 bases, leaving 12 bases between them. Germline V gene data show CDR1 as MNHEY and CDR2 as SMNVEV (reference sequence). CDR3 in amino acids: CASSRREGDTQYF. The CDR3 nucleotides are TGTGCCAGCAGCCGTCGGGAAGGAGATACGCAGTATTTT.

The chain has TRBV6-6 and TRBJ1-3, with 7 bases identical to TRBD1. The CDR3 has 13 amino acids. J lost 3 bases, V lost 10 bases, and 6 bases had no gene match. CDR1 MNHNY and CDR2 SVGAGI come from the germline V gene (reference sequence). DNA for the CDR3: TGTGCCACCAGACAGGGTATTGGAAACACCATATATTTT. Translated: CATRQGIGNTIYF.